These 22 T cell receptor beta chains share one sample of origin, sequenced in a study of control samples from healthy donors and cancer patients. Generated by immunoSEQ multiplex PCR, the TCRdb table keeps only in-frame clones and is missing some. The sample holds 65,000 to 95,000 clones, 70% to 90% seen once. The sample comprised blood. The source of these receptors is a man aged 50 or older in good health.

This clone appeared a few times. The J gene is TRBJ2-2, the V gene TRBV12-5; D gene unclear. V was clipped by 6 bases and J by 4 bases, with 9 bases between them. The CDR3 is made up of 13 amino acids. From germline, CDR1 is LGHNT and CDR2 FRNRAP. CDR3 coding DNA: TGTGCTAGTGGACGTACGAGCACCGGGGAGCTGTTTTTT. Translating gives CASGRTSTGELFF.

This chain uses TRBV10-1 with TRBJ1-1; D might be TRBD1 (5 bases). Trimming pared 3 bases from V and 1 base from J, leaving 9 bases between. Germline assignment: CDR1 WNHNN and CDR2 SYGVQD (reference sequence). The CDR3 length is 14 residues. CDR3 amino acids: CASSDWGTNTEAFF. The CDR3 DNA sequence: TGCGCCAGCAGTGATTGGGGGACGAACACTGAAGCTTTCTTT.

The chain has TRBV7-2 and TRBJ1-5; D is undetermined. V gave up 1 base and J gave up 3 bases, with 4 bases separating them. The CDR3 loop spans 13 amino acids. Looked up from germline, CDR1 is SGHTA and CDR2 is FQGNSA. The CDR3 DNA reads TGTGCCAGCAGCTTAGTGGTCAATCAGCCCCAGCATTTT. Encoded protein: CASSLVVNQPQHF.

The chain joins TRBV6-6 to TRBJ2-1; tentatively, D is TRBD1 (6 bases). The ends were cut back, 0 bases at V and 11 bases at J, with 11 bases in the middle. Germline CDR1 is MNHNY and CDR2 is SVGAGI (reference sequence). The CDR3 is 13 amino acids. CDR3 nucleotide sequence: TGTGCCAGCAGTTACTCGACGGACAGCCAGCAGTTCTTC. Amino acid sequence: CASSYSTDSQQFF.

The V call is TRBV10-1, the J call TRBJ2-3; the match to TRBD2 covers 7 bases. V was pared by 2 bases and J by 1 base, with 3 bases of the junction left unmatched. The CDR3 runs to 15 residues. From germline, CDR1 is WNHNN and CDR2 SYGVQD (reference sequence). CDR3 sequence reads: CASSERSGGTDTQYF. The CDR3 nucleotides read TGCGCCAGCAGTGAGAGGAGCGGGGGCACAGATACGCAGTATTTT.

The V gene is TRBV6-2 or TRBV6-3, the J gene TRBJ2-7; D gene ambiguous. V lost 2 bases and J lost 0, with 11 bases in between. This CDR3 has 15 residues. Germline CDR1 MNHEY, CDR2 SVGEGT. CDR3 residues: CASSYRALLSYEQYF. For the CDR3, the DNA is TGTGCCAGCAGTTACAGGGCCCTACTCTCCTACGAGCAGTACTTC.

This clone showed up just once. The chain employs TRBV5-1 and TRBJ1-2; 7 nucleotides match TRBD1. CDR3 length equals 14 residues. Germline CDR1 and CDR2: SGHRS and YFSETQ. With V trimmed by 2 bases and J by 1 base, 2 bases remained unmatched. In DNA form, the CDR3 reads TGCGCCAGCAGCTTAGGGGACAGTAACTATGGCTACACCTTC. As protein: CASSLGDSNYGYTF.

The chain carries TRBV7-2 and TRBJ1-3; weak D call: TRBD1 (6 bases). CDR3 length: 17 amino acids. The germline V gene has CDR1 SGHTA and CDR2 FQGNSA. The V end was cut by 4 bases, the J end by 0 bases, with 16 bases between. Here the CDR3 reads CASSSLGGQNSGNTIYF. Here the CDR3 DNA reads TGTGCCAGCAGCTCCCTGGGGGGGCAAAACTCTGGAAACACCATATATTTT.

CDR3 nucleotides: TGTGCCAGCAGCTTAAGAACAGCTTCAGATACGCAGTATTTT. This encodes CASSLRTASDTQYF. The chain is built from TRBV7-2 and TRBJ2-3; no clear D. The germline CDR1 and CDR2 sequences are SGHTA and FQGNSA. Trimming took 2 bases from V and 4 from J, leaving 10 bases between them. The CDR3 is 14 residues long.

The V call is TRBV23-1, the J call TRBJ1-1, with D possibly matching TRBD1 (5 bases). TRBV23-1 is identified as an open reading frame with a role that is uncertain. The length of the CDR3 is 15 residues. The ends were cut back, 7 bases at V and 2 bases at J, with 17 bases in the middle. CDR3: CASTGQGSDNTEAFF. The CDR3 DNA is TGCGCCAGCACCGGTCAGGGTTCAGATAACACTGAAGCTTTCTTT.

This clone has only a few counts. V gene TRBV9 combines with J gene TRBJ2-7; 9 bases agree with TRBD2. The V gene end was trimmed by 2 bases and the J gene end by 3 bases; junction bases not matched to a gene: 6. This CDR3 region has 15 residues. CDR1 is SGDLS and CDR2 is YYNGEE in the germline V gene. This CDR3 is CASSVQTSGFYEQYF. DNA for the CDR3: TGTGCCAGCAGCGTCCAGACTAGCGGTTTCTACGAGCAGTACTTC.

With regard to this clone: Distinct nucleotide sequences in the sample also encode this CDR3. V gene TRBV14 combines with J gene TRBJ2-5; the D is unclear. Per germline, CDR1 SGHDN and CDR2 FVKESK. This CDR3 has 11 amino acids. Trimming cost V 3 bases and J 5 bases, with 4 bases left between them. The CDR3: CASSHRETQYF. CDR3 nucleotide sequence: TGTGCCAGCAGCCATCGGGAGACCCAGTACTTC. The full variable domain, with the rest looked up from reference TRBV14 and TRBJ2-5, is EAGVTQFPSHSVIEKGQTVTLRCDPISGHDNLYWYRRVMGKEIKFLLHFVKESKQDESGMPNNRFLAERTGGTYSTLKVQPAELEDSGVYFCASSHRETQYFGPGTRLLVL.

This clone was recorded a few times. The chain employs TRBV6-1 and TRBJ1-2; 7 bases line up with TRBD1. The germline V gene has CDR1 MNHNS and CDR2 SASEGT. This CDR3 comprises 14 residues. Unmatched junction bases numbered 5, after V lost 0 bases and J lost 7 bases. The CDR3 nucleotides are TGTGCCAGCAGTGAAGCATACAGGGGCGGTGGCTACACCTTC. Protein product: CASSEAYRGGGYTF.

The V and J genes are TRBV4-2 and TRBJ1-2, with a weak D call TRBD1 (6 bases). Germline CDR1 LGHNA, CDR2 YNFKEQ. The CDR3 is 14 amino acids. V lost 1 base to trimming and J lost 2 bases, with 8 bases between them. The CDR3 here is CASSQGGQNYGYTF. The CDR3 nucleotides are TGTGCCAGCAGCCAAGGGGGGCAGAACTATGGCTACACCTTC.

This chain uses TRBV7-2 with TRBJ2-6, with unresolved D. The germline V and J ends were trimmed by 2 bases and 3 bases, with 8 bases remaining between them. Looked up from germline, CDR1 is SGHTA and CDR2 is FQGNSA. This CDR3 is 15 amino acids long. The CDR3 DNA reads as TGTGCCAGCAGCTTACCGGGTTTTGGGGCCAACGTCCTGACTTTC. Translation gives CASSLPGFGANVLTF.

The chain couples TRBV11-3 to TRBJ2-7, with TRBD1 matching 7 bases. J gave up 4 bases and V 0 bases, and 3 bases lay outside the gene matches. CDR3 length equals 14 residues. Germline assignment: CDR1 SGHNT and CDR2 YENEEA. The DNA of the CDR3 is TGTGCCAGCAGCTTAGAAGGGGGCGGTTACGAGCAGTACTTC. Protein sequence: CASSLEGGGYEQYF.

The rearrangement joins TRBV4-2 to TRBJ1-1; no clear D gene. Between the trimmed V and J ends, which lost 1 base and 7 bases, there was a span of 4 bases. This CDR3 comprises 11 residues. The germline gives CDR1 LGHNA, CDR2 YNFKEQ. CDR3 sequence (DNA): TGTGCCAGCAGCCAAGGGATTGAAGCTTTCTTT. As protein: CASSQGIEAFF.

A single count supports this clone. This chain joins TRBV18 and TRBJ2-1; the match to TRBD1 covers 9 bases. CDR3 length: 15 residues. Trimming at V came to 2 bases and at J to 7 bases, leaving 6 bases not matched to a gene. The germline CDR1 and CDR2 sequences are KGHSH and LQKENI. The CDR3 sequence is CASSPVQGAGNEQFF. CDR3 bases: TGTGCCAGCTCACCAGTACAGGGGGCGGGAAATGAGCAGTTCTTC.

V usage is TRBV4-3 and J usage is TRBJ1-2; D remains unclear. CDR1 is LGHNA and CDR2 is YSLEER in the germline V gene. V was pared by 0 bases and J by 5 bases, with 13 bases between. The CDR3 totals 15 residues. CDR3 in DNA: TGCGCCAGCAGCCAAGACTGGGGATGGGAGTATGGCTACACCTTC. Translated, it gives CASSQDWGWEYGYTF.

The chain is built from TRBV7-8 and TRBJ2-5; TRBD2 matches 9 bases. V was clipped by 4 bases and J by 2 bases; unmatched bases: 2. Germline values: CDR1 SGHVS, CDR2 FQNEAQ. The length of the CDR3 is 14 residues. The CDR3 is CASSSLAGQETQYF. For the CDR3, the DNA is TGTGCCAGCAGCTCACTAGCGGGTCAAGAGACCCAGTACTTC.

The rearrangement joins TRBV29-1 to TRBJ2-5; 10 bases map to TRBD1. V was pared by 6 bases and J by 4 bases, with 20 bases of the junction left unmatched. CDR3 length equals 18 residues. Germline loops: CDR1 SQVTM, CDR2 ANQGSEA. In DNA, the CDR3 is TGCAGCGTACTGGAGGAGGGACAGGGGAGTCGGGTAGTAGAGACCCAGTACTTC. This sequence encodes CSVLEEGQGSRVVETQYF.

This chain connects TRBV12-2 to TRBJ2-7; the table calls TRBD2, which could not be checked here. TRBV12-2 represents a pseudogene. The CDR3 is 14 amino acids. The CDR3, as DNA: TGTGCAAGTCGCTTCAGGCTAGCGGATTACGAGCAGTACGTC. Translated, it gives CASRFRLADYEQYV.